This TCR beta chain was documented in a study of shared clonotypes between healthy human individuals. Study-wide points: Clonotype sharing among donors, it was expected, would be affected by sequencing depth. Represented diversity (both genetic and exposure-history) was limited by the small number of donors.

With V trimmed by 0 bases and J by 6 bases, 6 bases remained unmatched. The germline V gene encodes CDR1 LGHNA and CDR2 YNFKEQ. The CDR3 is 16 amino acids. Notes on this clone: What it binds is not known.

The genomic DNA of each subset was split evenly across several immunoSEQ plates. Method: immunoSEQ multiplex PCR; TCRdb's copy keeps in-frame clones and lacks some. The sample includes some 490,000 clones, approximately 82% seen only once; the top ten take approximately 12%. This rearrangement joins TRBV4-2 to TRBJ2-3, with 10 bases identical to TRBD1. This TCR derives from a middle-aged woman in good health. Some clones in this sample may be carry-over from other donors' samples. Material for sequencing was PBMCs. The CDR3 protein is CASSQEGTGEGDTQYF. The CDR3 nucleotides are TGTGCCAGCAGCCAAGAAGGGACAGGGGAGGGGGATACGCAGTATTTT.